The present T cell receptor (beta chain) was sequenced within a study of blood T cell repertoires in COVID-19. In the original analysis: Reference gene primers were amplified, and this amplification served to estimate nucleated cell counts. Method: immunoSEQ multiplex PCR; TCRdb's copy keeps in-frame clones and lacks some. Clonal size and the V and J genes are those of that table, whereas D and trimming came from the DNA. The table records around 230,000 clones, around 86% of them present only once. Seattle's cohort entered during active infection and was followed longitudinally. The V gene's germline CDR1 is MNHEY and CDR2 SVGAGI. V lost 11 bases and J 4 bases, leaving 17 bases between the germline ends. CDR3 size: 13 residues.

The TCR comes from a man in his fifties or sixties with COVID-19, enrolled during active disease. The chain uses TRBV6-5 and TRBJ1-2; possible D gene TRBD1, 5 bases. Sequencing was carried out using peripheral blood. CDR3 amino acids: CAQGSDRSYGYTF. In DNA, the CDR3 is TGTGCCCAAGGCAGTGACAGAAGCTATGGCTACACCTTC.